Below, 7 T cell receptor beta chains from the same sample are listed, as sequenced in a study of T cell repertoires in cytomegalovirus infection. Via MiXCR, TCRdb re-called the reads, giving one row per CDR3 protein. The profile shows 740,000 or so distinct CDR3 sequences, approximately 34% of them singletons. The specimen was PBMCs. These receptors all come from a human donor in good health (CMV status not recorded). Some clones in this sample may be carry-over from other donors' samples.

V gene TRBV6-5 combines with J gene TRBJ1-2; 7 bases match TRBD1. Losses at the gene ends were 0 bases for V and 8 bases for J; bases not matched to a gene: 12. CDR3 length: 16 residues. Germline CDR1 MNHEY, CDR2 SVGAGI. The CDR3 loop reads CASSYSILEGASGYTF. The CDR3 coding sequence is TGTGCCAGCAGTTACTCGATACTGGAGGGGGCAAGCGGCTACACCTTC.

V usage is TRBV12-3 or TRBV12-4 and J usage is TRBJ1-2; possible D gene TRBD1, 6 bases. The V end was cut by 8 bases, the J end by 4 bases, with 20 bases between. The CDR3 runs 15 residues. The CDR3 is CASSHAGVVSYGYTF. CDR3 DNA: TGTGCCAGCTCCCACGCAGGGGTTGTATCCTATGGCTACACCTTC.

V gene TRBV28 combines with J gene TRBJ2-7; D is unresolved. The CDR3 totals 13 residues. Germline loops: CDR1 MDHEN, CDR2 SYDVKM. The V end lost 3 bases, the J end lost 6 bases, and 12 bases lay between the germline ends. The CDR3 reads CASSFPRIPEQYF. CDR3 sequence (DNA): TGTGCCAGCAGTTTCCCCAGGATCCCCGAGCAGTACTTC.

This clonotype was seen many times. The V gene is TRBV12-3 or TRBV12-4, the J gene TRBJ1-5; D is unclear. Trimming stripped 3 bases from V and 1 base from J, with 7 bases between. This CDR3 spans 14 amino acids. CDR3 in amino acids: CASSFGQSNQPQHF. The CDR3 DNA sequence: TGTGCCAGCAGTTTCGGCCAGAGCAATCAGCCCCAGCATTTT.

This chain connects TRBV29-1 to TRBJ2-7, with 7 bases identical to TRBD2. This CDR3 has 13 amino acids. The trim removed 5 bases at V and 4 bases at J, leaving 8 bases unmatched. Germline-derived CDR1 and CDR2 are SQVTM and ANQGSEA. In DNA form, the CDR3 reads TGCAGCGTTATGCCGGACGGGAGGTACGAGCAGTACTTC. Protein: CSVMPDGRYEQYF.

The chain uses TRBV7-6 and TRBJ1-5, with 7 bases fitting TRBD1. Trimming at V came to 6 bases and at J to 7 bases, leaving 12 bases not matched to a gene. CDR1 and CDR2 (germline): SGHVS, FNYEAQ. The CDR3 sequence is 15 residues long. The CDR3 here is CASSPGGSGKQPQHF. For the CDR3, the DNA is TGTGCCAGCAGTCCAGGGGGTTCTGGGAAACAGCCCCAGCATTTT.

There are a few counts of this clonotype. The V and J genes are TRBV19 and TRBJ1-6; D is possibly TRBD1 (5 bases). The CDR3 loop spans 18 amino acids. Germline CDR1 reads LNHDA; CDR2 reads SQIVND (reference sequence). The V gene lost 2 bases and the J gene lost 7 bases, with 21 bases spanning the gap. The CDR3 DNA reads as TGTGCCAGTAGTATAAGGGGCACCGACCTGTTGCAGAATTCACCCCTCCACTTT. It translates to CASSIRGTDLLQNSPLHF.